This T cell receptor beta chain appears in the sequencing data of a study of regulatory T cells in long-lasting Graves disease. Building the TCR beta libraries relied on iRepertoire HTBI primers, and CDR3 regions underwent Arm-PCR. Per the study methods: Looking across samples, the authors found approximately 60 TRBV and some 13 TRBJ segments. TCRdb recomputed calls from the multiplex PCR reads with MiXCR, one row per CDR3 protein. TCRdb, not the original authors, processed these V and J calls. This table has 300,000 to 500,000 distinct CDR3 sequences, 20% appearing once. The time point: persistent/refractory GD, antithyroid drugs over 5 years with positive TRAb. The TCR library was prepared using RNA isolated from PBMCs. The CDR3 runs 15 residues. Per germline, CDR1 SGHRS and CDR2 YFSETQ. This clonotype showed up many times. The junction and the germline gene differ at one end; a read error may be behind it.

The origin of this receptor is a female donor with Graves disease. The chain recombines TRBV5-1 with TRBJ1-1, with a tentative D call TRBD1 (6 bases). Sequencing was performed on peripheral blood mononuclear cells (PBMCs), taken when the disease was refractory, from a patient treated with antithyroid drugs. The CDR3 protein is CASSLVGGGNTEAFF. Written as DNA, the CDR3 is TGTGCCAGCAGCTTAGTGGGGGGCGGGAACACTGAAGCTTTCTTT.